The T cell receptor (beta chain) under discussion was sequenced for a study of blood T cell repertoires in COVID-19 (dated by TCRdb to the early 2020s). In terms of the full investigation: Collaborator samples came from the United States, Italy and Spain and covered acute and convalescent phases of COVID-19. Subjects who had been exposed to COVID-19, were actively infected with it, or had recovered from it provided the deeply sampled blood TCRbeta repertoires that made up the dataset. The repertoires were made available in a free public database intended to serve as a resource for research on the immune response to SARS-CoV-2. Where available, HLA class I and class II types were taken from metadata supplied by the sample provider and were not determined by assay-based typing. A de-identified subject ID, COVID-19 status, age in years and sex were almost always included in the sample metadata. The samples were drawn from the first 160 participants of the ongoing ImmuneRACE study and from 950 to 1,500 subjects provided by 6 global collaborators. The prospective study material was composed of cDNA or gDNA derived from T cells, B-cell-depleted T cells, or PBMCs.

The collaborating institutions used their own protocols to collect whole blood in K2EDTA tubes. For TCRbeta analysis, collaborator samples were shipped as frozen whole blood, as isolated PBMCs, or as DNA extracted from either sample type. The study at large found these results: How much clinical and demographic metadata was included differed by source and by participant, and the metadata was provided uncurated.

TCRbeta CDR3 regions were amplified from genomic DNA by means of the immunoSEQ Assay, a bias-controlled multiplex PCR. As for how the authors treated the data: Within the assay, amplification of reference gene primers was used to estimate how many nucleated cells each sample contained. To quantify the absolute abundance of each unique TCRbeta CDR3 rearrangement, sequence reads were collapsed and filtered. For each sample, productive Simpson clonality was calculated as the square root of Simpson's diversity index across productive rearrangements. This immuneACCESS table, as held by TCRdb, lists in-frame sequences with V and J called but not all clones. Of the missing ones, under half trace to an unresolved V gene in checked studies; the others have no known cause. D and trimming come from the DNA, and the V and J calls and clone size come from that table. Within this sample are around 78,000 clones, with around 86% of them counted one time only. The top ten clonotypes cover 25% to 30% of the sample.

Concerning this clone itself: Its antigen remains undetermined. Per-base quality was not reported, and no clone a single base away is much larger than it.

The germline V gene sets CDR1 to SGHTA and CDR2 to FQGNSA. Trimming removed 2 bases from V and 2 bases from J, leaving 7 bases between the germline ends. The CDR3, from cysteine to phenylalanine, totals 15 residues. The kept DNA is CDR3 alone, 45 bases in frame from the first base. The chain is assembled from TRBV7-2 and TRBJ2-6; no D gene call is confident. Sequenced input: peripheral blood. The sequence was collected from a man aged 50-59 years with active or convalescent COVID-19. CDR3 region: CASSLRRAGANVLTF. The DNA sequence is TGTGCCAGCAGCTTAAGGAGAGCTGGGGCCAACGTCCTGACTTTC.